This is a list of T cell receptor beta chains from one sample in a study of beta chain features in type 1 diabetes. The protocol was immunoSEQ multiplex PCR, while the TCRdb copy is restricted to in-frame clones and leaves out a portion. The sample has just over 450,000 clones; 25% to 35% are singletons. The sequenced sample was naive CD4+ T cells from blood. These receptor sequences come from a man aged 18 to 30 in good health. CDR3s include the opening cysteine and the closing phenylalanine or tryptophan. The D gene is left open where the match is weak. Size is omitted from some rows. Given values are once, few, many or a class for expanded clones.

d_gene: TRBD2
j_gene: TRBJ2-1
abundance: -
v_gene: TRBV10-3
CDR3nt: TGTGCCATCAAAGAAAAGCGGGAGGGATACAATGAGCAGTTCTTC
CDR3aa: CAIKEKREGYNEQFF

d_gene: -
j_gene: TRBJ2-3
abundance: -
v_gene: TRBV7-8
CDR3nt: TGTGCCAGCAGCTTAGGGAGCACAGATACGCAGTATTTT
CDR3aa: CASSLGSTDTQYF

d_gene: -
j_gene: TRBJ2-7
abundance: few
v_gene: TRBV11-2
CDR3nt: TGTGCCAGCAGCTCAACCCGCGTCTACGAGCAGTACTTC
CDR3aa: CASSSTRVYEQYF

d_gene: -
j_gene: TRBJ2-3
abundance: -
v_gene: TRBV15
CDR3nt: TGTGCCACCAGCAGGCAGTATTTT
CDR3aa: CATSRQYF

d_gene: -
j_gene: TRBJ1-5
abundance: few
v_gene: TRBV4-1
CDR3nt: TGCGCCAGCAGCCAGGTCCGTGAGAGGGGGCCCCAGCATTTT
CDR3aa: CASSQVRERGPQHF

d_gene: TRBD1
j_gene: TRBJ1-2
abundance: few
v_gene: TRBV30
CDR3nt: TGTGCCTGGAGTGTGGGCGACAGGGGGTTCGGTGGCTACACCTTC
CDR3aa: CAWSVGDRGFGGYTF

d_gene: -
j_gene: TRBJ1-1
abundance: -
v_gene: TRBV28
CDR3nt: TGTGCCAGCAGTTTATTTCGGGTGACAAACACTGAAGCTTTCTTT
CDR3aa: CASSLFRVTNTEAFF

d_gene: -
j_gene: TRBJ2-7
abundance: -
v_gene: TRBV28
CDR3nt: TGTGCCAGCAGAAGGACAGCTTCCTACGAGCAGTACTTC
CDR3aa: CASRRTASYEQYF

d_gene: -
j_gene: TRBJ2-7
abundance: -
v_gene: TRBV2
CDR3nt: TGTGCCAGCAAGGACGGCCCCTACGAGCAGTACTTC
CDR3aa: CASKDGPYEQYF

d_gene: TRBD1
j_gene: TRBJ2-2
abundance: -
v_gene: TRBV10-3
CDR3nt: TGTGCCATCAGCGGGACAGCGAACACCGGGGAGCTGTTTTTT
CDR3aa: CAISGTANTGELFF

d_gene: -
j_gene: TRBJ1-2
abundance: -
v_gene: TRBV29-1
CDR3nt: TGCAGCGGCGGTGAGAACTATGGCTACACCTTC
CDR3aa: CSGGENYGYTF

d_gene: -
j_gene: TRBJ2-2
abundance: few
v_gene: TRBV30
CDR3nt: TGTGCCTGGAGGGGACGGATGAACACCGGGGAGCTGTTTTTT
CDR3aa: CAWRGRMNTGELFF

d_gene: TRBD1
j_gene: TRBJ1-2
abundance: few
v_gene: TRBV4-2
CDR3nt: TGTGCCAGCAGCCAAGATGAGGGACAGGGAATCCATGGCTACACCTTC
CDR3aa: CASSQDEGQGIHGYTF

d_gene: -
j_gene: TRBJ2-7
abundance: few
v_gene: TRBV27
CDR3nt: TGTGCCAGCAGCGCTTACGAGCAGTACTTC
CDR3aa: CASSAYEQYF

d_gene: -
j_gene: TRBJ2-1
abundance: -
v_gene: TRBV7-9
CDR3nt: TGTGCCAGCAGCTTAGCCGAGCCCTACAATGAGCAGTTCTTC
CDR3aa: CASSLAEPYNEQFF

d_gene: TRBD1
j_gene: TRBJ2-2
abundance: few
v_gene: TRBV7-9
CDR3nt: TGTGCCAGCAGCCTCCGGACAGGAAACACCGGGGAGCTGTTTTTT
CDR3aa: CASSLRTGNTGELFF

d_gene: -
j_gene: TRBJ2-7
abundance: few
v_gene: TRBV6-1
CDR3nt: TGTGCCAGCCGGAGAAATAGCGACTCCTACGAGCAGTACTTC
CDR3aa: CASRRNSDSYEQYF

d_gene: TRBD2
j_gene: TRBJ2-3
abundance: few
v_gene: TRBV10-3
CDR3nt: TGTGCCATCAGTGCCGAACAGGGTCGGGAGGGCCTGGATACGCAGTATTTT
CDR3aa: CAISAEQGREGLDTQYF

d_gene: -
j_gene: TRBJ2-2
abundance: -
v_gene: TRBV15
CDR3nt: TGTGCCACCAGCAGTCCACGCCCCGGGGAGCTGTTTTTT
CDR3aa: CATSSPRPGELFF

d_gene: -
j_gene: TRBJ1-1
abundance: few
v_gene: TRBV30
CDR3nt: TGTGCCTGGAGTTTAGGACGGGAGAACACTGAAGCTTTCTTT
CDR3aa: CAWSLGRENTEAFF

d_gene: -
j_gene: TRBJ2-5
abundance: -
v_gene: TRBV21-1
CDR3nt: TGTGCCAGCAGCAAAGGGCTATCCGAGACCCAGTACTTC
CDR3aa: CASSKGLSETQYF

d_gene: TRBD2
j_gene: TRBJ2-3
abundance: few
v_gene: TRBV5-1
CDR3nt: TGCGCCAGCAGCTCTATAGCGGGAGCGAAAGATACGCAGTATTTT
CDR3aa: CASSSIAGAKDTQYF

d_gene: -
j_gene: TRBJ2-1
abundance: -
v_gene: TRBV4-3
CDR3nt: TGCGCCAGCAGCCACCTACAGGGTCTGAATGAGCAGTTCTTC
CDR3aa: CASSHLQGLNEQFF

d_gene: TRBD1
j_gene: TRBJ2-7
abundance: -
v_gene: TRBV7-9
CDR3nt: TGTGCCAGCAGGCCGACAGGGGTCTCCTACGAGCAGTACTTC
CDR3aa: CASRPTGVSYEQYF

d_gene: TRBD2
j_gene: TRBJ2-1
abundance: -
v_gene: TRBV5-4
CDR3nt: TGTGCCAGCAGCTTGGCCGGGACTAATACTGAGCAGTTCTTC
CDR3aa: CASSLAGTNTEQFF

d_gene: -
j_gene: TRBJ1-3
abundance: -
v_gene: TRBV28
CDR3nt: TGTGCCAGCAGTAGCGGTAACACCATATATTTT
CDR3aa: CASSSGNTIYF

d_gene: TRBD1
j_gene: TRBJ2-5
abundance: -
v_gene: TRBV4-3
CDR3nt: TGCGCCAGCAGCCAACACAGGGGTGGGGAGACCCAGTACTTC
CDR3aa: CASSQHRGGETQYF

d_gene: -
j_gene: TRBJ1-4
abundance: -
v_gene: TRBV30
CDR3nt: TGTGCCTGGAGGCCCGGGGCGGGAGTAGAAAAACTGTTTTTT
CDR3aa: CAWRPGAGVEKLFF

d_gene: -
j_gene: TRBJ2-5
abundance: -
v_gene: TRBV7-9
CDR3nt: TGTGCCAGCAGCCTCCTCGGGGGTGGTTCCGCTTACTTC
CDR3aa: CASSLLGGGSAYF

d_gene: -
j_gene: TRBJ2-3
abundance: few
v_gene: TRBV9
CDR3nt: TGTGCCAGCAGCGTCACGCCGGGTACGCAGTATTTT
CDR3aa: CASSVTPGTQYF

d_gene: -
j_gene: TRBJ2-7
abundance: -
v_gene: TRBV11-2
CDR3nt: TGTGCCAGCACCCTATCCGGGACTTCCGAGCAGTACTTC
CDR3aa: CASTLSGTSEQYF

d_gene: -
j_gene: TRBJ2-3
abundance: -
v_gene: TRBV30
CDR3nt: TGTGCCTGGAGTGTCCTAGCTAGAGATACGCAGTATTTT
CDR3aa: CAWSVLARDTQYF

d_gene: -
j_gene: TRBJ1-2
abundance: once
v_gene: TRBV27
CDR3nt: TGTGCCAGCAGGTCCTCAGGGAGAGGTGGCTACACCTTC
CDR3aa: CASRSSGRGGYTF

d_gene: TRBD2
j_gene: TRBJ2-1
abundance: few
v_gene: TRBV30
CDR3nt: TGTGCCTGGAGTCCAAGACTAGCGGATAATGAGCAGTTCTTC
CDR3aa: CAWSPRLADNEQFF

d_gene: TRBD2
j_gene: TRBJ2-7
abundance: -
v_gene: TRBV10-3
CDR3nt: TGTGCCATCAGTGGGCTAGCGGACTCCTACGAGCAGTACTTC
CDR3aa: CAISGLADSYEQYF

d_gene: -
j_gene: TRBJ2-5
abundance: -
v_gene: TRBV6-1
CDR3nt: TGTGCCAGCAGTGAAGACAGGGTTAGAGAGACCCAGTACTTC
CDR3aa: CASSEDRVRETQYF

d_gene: -
j_gene: TRBJ2-1
abundance: -
v_gene: TRBV18
CDR3nt: TGTGCCAGCTCACCCGGGACACCCTACAATGAGCAGTTCTTC
CDR3aa: CASSPGTPYNEQFF

d_gene: -
j_gene: TRBJ2-7
abundance: -
v_gene: TRBV27
CDR3nt: TGTGCCAGCCCAGAAAACCTATCAAGGGACTACGAGCAGTACTTC
CDR3aa: CASPENLSRDYEQYF

d_gene: TRBD1
j_gene: TRBJ1-1
abundance: few
v_gene: TRBV9
CDR3nt: TGTGCCAGCAACCTGGTTCAGGGGGCTAACACTGAAGCTTTCTTT
CDR3aa: CASNLVQGANTEAFF

d_gene: -
j_gene: TRBJ2-7
abundance: few
v_gene: TRBV28
CDR3nt: TGTGCCAGCAGTCTCCCGGGACAAGAGGAGCAGTACTTC
CDR3aa: CASSLPGQEEQYF

d_gene: -
j_gene: TRBJ2-5
abundance: -
v_gene: TRBV30
CDR3nt: TGTGCCTGGACCGACTTTCAAGAGACCCAGTACTTC
CDR3aa: CAWTDFQETQYF

d_gene: TRBD2
j_gene: TRBJ2-7
abundance: -
v_gene: TRBV10-3
CDR3nt: TGTGCCATCAGTGGAACTAGCGGGCGGAATTCCTACGAGCAGTACTTC
CDR3aa: CAISGTSGRNSYEQYF

d_gene: TRBD1
j_gene: TRBJ2-7
abundance: -
v_gene: TRBV7-9
CDR3nt: TGTGCCAGCAGCTTGACAGGGGGCTCCTACGAGCAGTACTTC
CDR3aa: CASSLTGGSYEQYF

d_gene: TRBD2
j_gene: TRBJ2-1
abundance: -
v_gene: TRBV5-1
CDR3nt: TGCGCCAGCAGCGGCGGGAGTTCTTACAATGAGCAGTTCTTC
CDR3aa: CASSGGSSYNEQFF

d_gene: TRBD2
j_gene: TRBJ2-1
abundance: -
v_gene: TRBV5-1
CDR3nt: TGCGCCAGCAGCATACAAGTAGCGGGTGAGCAGTTCTTC
CDR3aa: CASSIQVAGEQFF

d_gene: -
j_gene: TRBJ1-2
abundance: few
v_gene: TRBV25-1
CDR3nt: TGTGCCAGCAGTATACAGGAGTTCCGTGGCTACACCTTC
CDR3aa: CASSIQEFRGYTF

d_gene: -
j_gene: TRBJ2-1
abundance: few
v_gene: TRBV14
CDR3nt: TGTGCCAGCAGCCAATACCGGGGGCTTGAAAATGAGCAGTTCTTC
CDR3aa: CASSQYRGLENEQFF

d_gene: -
j_gene: TRBJ1-4
abundance: few
v_gene: TRBV2
CDR3nt: TGTGCCAGCAGTCTCCCGGGGGAACTGTTTTTT
CDR3aa: CASSLPGELFF